Reported below is one T cell receptor beta chain. The antigen is unknown. V lost 5 bases, J lost 3 bases, and 6 bases stayed unmatched. The CDR3 is 14 amino acids. Germline CDR1 and CDR2: SGHTA and FQGNSA. This sample is drawn from a study of T cells in Graves' hyperthyroidism and ophthalmopathy. Regarding the study as a whole: Model output signaled ophthalmopathy a median roughly 6 months ahead of onset.

Diagnostic decisions used clinical symptoms, serum thyroxine and TRAb, thyroid ultrasound and orbital computed tomography. Researchers amplified the TCR beta CDR3 regions from RNA transcripts. The TCR CDR3 first-round RT-PCR relied on the HTBI primer set. A single record per CDR3 protein comes from TCRdb applying MiXCR to the multiplex PCR reads. Seen here are roughly 500,000 distinct CDR3 sequences, just over 45% observed once, and the top ten hold under 20%. Specimen: peripheral blood or thyroid tissue (not recorded which). V is TRBV7-2 and J is TRBJ2-5; 7 bases fit TRBD2. This TCR came from an adult woman with Graves' disease, either hyperthyroidism or ophthalmopathy (not recorded which). Here the CDR3 reads CASSPGLVEETQYF. CDR3 DNA sequence: TGTGCCAGCAGCCCAGGACTAGTGGAAGAGACCCAGTACTTC.